Below are 14 T cell receptor beta chains sequenced from a single sample in a study of blood T cell repertoires in COVID-19. Libraries were prepared by immunoSEQ multiplex PCR; TCRdb keeps only in-frame clonotypes and omits some of them. The sample includes 26,000 or so clones, around 88% of them seen just once. Sequencing was carried out using peripheral blood. These TCRs come from a human donor in a cohort sampled during active COVID-19.

CDR3 residues: CASSPYVGEQYF. DNA for the CDR3: TGTGCCAGCAGCCCCTACGTCGGCGAGCAGTACTTC. The V gene is TRBV7-2, the J gene TRBJ2-7; D uncertain. Germline V CDR1 and CDR2: SGHTA, FQGNSA. Trimming shortened V by 5 bases and J by 6 bases, and 11 bases separated the two germline ends. This CDR3 has 12 residues.

This rearrangement joins TRBV15 to TRBJ2-1; D is perhaps TRBD1 (6 bases). Germline assignment: CDR1 LNHNV and CDR2 YYDKDF (reference sequence). This CDR3 has 16 amino acids. The V gene lost 1 base and the J gene lost 10 bases, with 20 bases spanning the gap. CDR3 residues: CATSRVPGTPVMEQFF. CDR3 nucleotide sequence: TGTGCCACCAGCAGAGTTCCTGGGACACCCGTAATGGAGCAGTTCTTC.

The chain recombines TRBV5-1 with TRBJ2-3; 11 bases fit TRBD2. Trimming removed 2 bases from V and 3 bases from J; junction bases left unmatched: 5. Germline assignment: CDR1 SGHRS and CDR2 YFSETQ. The CDR3 runs 16 residues. In DNA, the CDR3 is TGCGCCAGCAGCTTTGGACTAGCGGGCAGGACAGATACGCAGTATTTT. This encodes CASSFGLAGRTDTQYF.

The chain joins TRBV11-3 to TRBJ2-3; possibly TRBD1 for D (6 bases). Trimming removed 6 bases at V and 0 bases at J, with 7 bases between. From germline, CDR1 is SGHNT and CDR2 YENEEA. CDR3 length equals 13 residues. The CDR3 loop reads CASRGGSTDTQYF. In nucleotides, the CDR3 is TGTGCCAGCAGAGGGGGAAGCACAGATACGCAGTATTTT.

The V and J genes are TRBV6-1 and TRBJ2-5, with D possibly matching TRBD2 (6 bases). The CDR3 consists of 13 residues. Germline CDR1 MNHNS, CDR2 SASEGT. The V and J ends lost 3 bases and 3 bases respectively, with 8 bases between them. Here the CDR3 reads CASSDGSEETQYF. The CDR3 DNA reads TGTGCCAGCAGTGACGGGAGTGAAGAGACCCAGTACTTC.

This sequence joins TRBV2 and TRBJ1-5, with 11 bases fitting TRBD1. This CDR3 spans 15 amino acids. V shed 6 bases and J 5 bases; nucleotides not matched to a gene: 6. Germline lookup yields CDR1 SNHLY and CDR2 FYNNEI. CDR3 sequence (DNA): TGTGCCAGCAGGGGGACAGGGGGGCCCGATCAGCCCCAGCATTTT. Its translation: CASRGTGGPDQPQHF.

CDR3 residues: CATSRRRSVDGYTF. The DNA for the CDR3 is TGTGCCACCAGCAGACGGCGGAGCGTCGATGGCTACACCTTC. The V call is TRBV15, the J call TRBJ1-2; D remains ambiguous. The CDR3 length is 14 residues. V was cut by 2 bases and J by 6 bases, with 13 bases left in between. Germline CDR1 LNHNV, CDR2 YYDKDF (reference sequence).

Only one count was recorded for this clone. The V call is TRBV3-1 (or the pseudogene TRBV3-2), the J call TRBJ1-3; possible D gene TRBD1, 5 bases. Trimming removed 4 bases at V and 2 bases at J, with 15 bases between. CDR1 LGHDT and CDR2 YNNKEL come from the germline V gene (reference sequence). This CDR3 contains 16 residues. The CDR3 DNA reads TGTGCCAGCAGCCCCCGAGACAGAAGGGCTGGAAACACCATATATTTT. Translated: CASSPRDRRAGNTIYF.

This clone was seen a handful of times. The CDR3 DNA is TGTGCCAGCAGTTTGCCTAGCGGTAACATTCAGTACTTC. This translates into CASSLPSGNIQYF. V and J are TRBV28 and TRBJ2-4; 7 nucleotides align to TRBD2. This CDR3 has 13 residues. The ends lost 3 bases at V and 7 bases at J; junction bases unmatched: 3. The germline CDR1 and CDR2 sequences are MDHEN and SYDVKM.

This clone appeared a few times. This chain links TRBV24-1 with TRBJ2-1, with D possibly matching TRBD2 (5 bases). The CDR3 is made up of 15 amino acids. The V and J ends lost 3 bases and 9 bases respectively, with 17 bases between them. CDR1 and CDR2 (germline): KGHDR, SFDVKD. This CDR3 is CATSDTTKRQGEQFF. The CDR3 bases are TGTGCCACCAGTGATACGACTAAACGGCAAGGTGAGCAGTTCTTC.

This chain joins TRBV27 and TRBJ1-1; 7 nucleotides line up with TRBD1. Germline V lookup: CDR1 MNHEY, CDR2 SMNVEV (reference sequence). The CDR3 loop spans 15 amino acids. Trimming at V came to 2 bases and at J to 0 bases, leaving 3 bases not matched to a gene. The CDR3 DNA sequence: TGTGCCAGCAGTTTACAGGGGGAGGTGAACACTGAAGCTTTCTTT. Its protein is CASSLQGEVNTEAFF.

There are a few counts of this clone. The chain has TRBV5-4 and TRBJ1-3, with D possibly matching TRBD1 (6 bases). The CDR3 contains 13 residues. V was cut by 2 bases and J by 8 bases, with 11 bases left in between. CDR1 and CDR2 from the germline V gene are SGHNT and YYREEE (reference sequence). CDR3 nucleotides: TGTGCCAGCAGCTTAGGACAGAAAGACACCATATATTTT. Its translation is CASSLGQKDTIYF. Supplemented by reference TRBV5-4 and TRBJ1-3, the full variable domain reads ETGVTQSPTHLIKTRGQQVTLRCSSQSGHNTVSWYQQALGQGPQFIFQYYREEENGRGNFPPRFSGLQFPNYSSELNVNALELDDSALYLCASSLGQKDTIYFGEGSWLTVV.

V gene TRBV10-3 combines with J gene TRBJ2-1; 7 bases map to TRBD2. The germline V gene encodes CDR1 ENHRY and CDR2 SYGVKD. The CDR3 covers 12 residues. Losses at the gene ends were 6 bases for V and 12 bases for J; bases not matched to a gene: 8. The CDR3 DNA is TGTGCCATCAGGATTACAGCGGGGAGGCAGTTCTTC. Amino acid sequence: CAIRITAGRQFF.

This chain uses TRBV6-9 with TRBJ2-7; D perhaps matches TRBD2 (5 bases). From germline, CDR1 is MNHGY and CDR2 SVAAGI. The CDR3 is 12 residues long. V lost 7 bases, J lost 3 bases, and 10 bases lay in between. CDR3 amino acids: CASNPRGYEQYF. The CDR3 DNA is TGTGCCAGCAACCCCCGGGGCTACGAGCAGTACTTC.